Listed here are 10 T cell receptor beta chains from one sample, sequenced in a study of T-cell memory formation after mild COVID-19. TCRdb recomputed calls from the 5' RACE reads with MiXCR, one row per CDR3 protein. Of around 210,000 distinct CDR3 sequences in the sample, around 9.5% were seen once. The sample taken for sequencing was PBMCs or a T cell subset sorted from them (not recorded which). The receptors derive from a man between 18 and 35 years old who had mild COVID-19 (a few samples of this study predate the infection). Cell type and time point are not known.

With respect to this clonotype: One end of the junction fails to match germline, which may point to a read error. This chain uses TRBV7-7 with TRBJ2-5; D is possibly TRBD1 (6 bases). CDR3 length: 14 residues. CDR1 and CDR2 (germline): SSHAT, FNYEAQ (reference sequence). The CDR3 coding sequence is TGTGCTAGCAGCTTACACGGACAGAAAGAGACCCAGTACTTC. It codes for CASSLHGQKETQYF.

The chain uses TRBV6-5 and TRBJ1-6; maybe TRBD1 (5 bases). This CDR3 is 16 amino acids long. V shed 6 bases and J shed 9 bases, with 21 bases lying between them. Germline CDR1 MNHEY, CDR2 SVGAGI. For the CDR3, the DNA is TGTGCCAGCAGCCTCAAGTGGGGGTCAGGAGGTTCACCCCTCCACTTT. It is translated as CASSLKWGSGGSPLHF.

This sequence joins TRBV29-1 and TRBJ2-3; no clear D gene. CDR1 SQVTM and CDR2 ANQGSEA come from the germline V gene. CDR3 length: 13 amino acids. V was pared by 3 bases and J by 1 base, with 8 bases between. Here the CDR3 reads CSVEGAGTDTQYF. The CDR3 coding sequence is TGCAGCGTTGAGGGCGCGGGCACAGATACGCAGTATTTT.

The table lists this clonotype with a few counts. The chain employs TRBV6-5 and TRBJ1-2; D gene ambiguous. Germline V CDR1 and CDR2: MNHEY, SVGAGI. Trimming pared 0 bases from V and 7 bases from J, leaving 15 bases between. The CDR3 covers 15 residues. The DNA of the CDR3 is TGTGCCAGCAGTTACTCGAGTGCGGCAATAAGTGGCTACACCTTC. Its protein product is CASSYSSAAISGYTF.

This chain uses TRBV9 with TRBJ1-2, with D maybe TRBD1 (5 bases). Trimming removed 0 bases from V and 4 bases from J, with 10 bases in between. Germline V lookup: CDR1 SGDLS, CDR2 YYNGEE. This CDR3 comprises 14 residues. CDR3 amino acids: CASSVDQGSYGYTF. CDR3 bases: TGTGCCAGCAGCGTAGATCAGGGTTCCTATGGCTACACCTTC.

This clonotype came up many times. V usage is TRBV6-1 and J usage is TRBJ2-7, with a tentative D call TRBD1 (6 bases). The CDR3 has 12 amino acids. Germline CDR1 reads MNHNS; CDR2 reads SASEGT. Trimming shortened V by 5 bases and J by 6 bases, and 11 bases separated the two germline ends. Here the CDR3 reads CASSPQGTEQYF. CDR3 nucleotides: TGTGCCAGCAGTCCACAGGGAACCGAGCAGTACTTC.

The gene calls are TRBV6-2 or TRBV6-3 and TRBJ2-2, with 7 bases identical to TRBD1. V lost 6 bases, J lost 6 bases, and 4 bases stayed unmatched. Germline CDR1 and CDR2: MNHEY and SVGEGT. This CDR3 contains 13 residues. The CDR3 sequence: CASRRQGSGELFF. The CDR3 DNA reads TGTGCCAGCAGGCGACAGGGTTCCGGGGAGCTGTTTTTT.

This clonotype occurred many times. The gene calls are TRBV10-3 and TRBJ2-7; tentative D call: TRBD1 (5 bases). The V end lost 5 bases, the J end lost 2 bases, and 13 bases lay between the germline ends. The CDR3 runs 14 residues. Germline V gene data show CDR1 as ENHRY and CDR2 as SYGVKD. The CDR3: CAISKNLGAYEQYF. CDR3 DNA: TGTGCCATCAGTAAGAACCTAGGGGCCTACGAGCAGTACTTC.

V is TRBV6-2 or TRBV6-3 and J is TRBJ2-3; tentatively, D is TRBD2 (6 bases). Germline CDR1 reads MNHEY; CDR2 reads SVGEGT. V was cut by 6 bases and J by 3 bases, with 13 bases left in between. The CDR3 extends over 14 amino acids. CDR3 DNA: TGTGCCAGCAGACGACTAGTCGCTACAGATACGCAGTATTTT. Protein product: CASRRLVATDTQYF.

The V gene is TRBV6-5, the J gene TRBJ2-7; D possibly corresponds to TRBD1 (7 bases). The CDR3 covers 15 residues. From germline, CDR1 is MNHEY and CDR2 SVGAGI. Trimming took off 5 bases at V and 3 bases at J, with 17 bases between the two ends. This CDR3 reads CASSTRGRGSYEQYF. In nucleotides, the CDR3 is TGTGCCAGCAGTACGCGGGGCAGGGGGAGCTACGAGCAGTACTTC.